These 19 T cell receptor beta chains were sequenced from one sample in a study of T-cell reconstitution after alpha-beta-depleted transplantation in children. The TCRbeta library was prepared with unique molecular identifiers. TCRdb redid the calling of the PCR reads with MiXCR, one entry per CDR3 protein. The table records about 230,000 distinct CDR3 sequences, approximately 9.5% of them present only once. The sequencing here drew on PBMCs from the stem cell graft donor, taken from the stem cell graft. The receptors shown here come from a human donor who donated a stem cell graft to a child with acute lymphoblastic leukemia.

The chain is built from TRBV30 and TRBJ1-4, with D unresolved. The CDR3 consists of 13 residues. Germline CDR1 is GTSNPN and CDR2 is SVGIG (reference sequence). Trimming stripped 3 bases from V and 7 bases from J, with 12 bases between. CDR3 sequence (DNA): TGTGCCTGGAGCCGGAGGGCGGGTGAAAAACTGTTTTTT. As protein: CAWSRRAGEKLFF.

The rearrangement joins TRBV7-2 to TRBJ2-1, with 8 bases identical to TRBD2. The germline V gene has CDR1 SGHTA and CDR2 FQGNSA. The CDR3 length is 17 residues. V trimming: 1 base; J trimming: 2 bases; junction bases outside the gene matches: 7. The CDR3 sequence is CASSLVGTRATYNEQFF. The CDR3 coding sequence is TGTGCCAGCAGCTTAGTTGGGACTAGGGCCACCTACAATGAGCAGTTCTTC.

The chain joins TRBV20-1 to TRBJ1-5; possibly TRBD1 for D (5 bases). The germline V gene has CDR1 DFQATT and CDR2 SNEGSKA (reference sequence). The V end lost 0 bases, the J end lost 4 bases, and 16 bases lay between the germline ends. The length of the CDR3 is 16 residues. For the CDR3, the DNA is TGCAGTGCTAGAGACCCCTCCGGCAGGGTTAATCAGCCCCAGCATTTT. Its protein is CSARDPSGRVNQPQHF.

V and J are TRBV29-1 and TRBJ2-7, with D unresolved. V was pared by 6 bases and J by 9 bases, with 15 bases between. The CDR3 has 11 amino acids. Germline CDR1 reads SQVTM; CDR2 reads ANQGSEA. The CDR3 protein is CSVSTLGAQYF. CDR3 sequence (DNA): TGCAGCGTCTCCACCCTAGGCGCGCAGTACTTC.

There are a few counts of this clonotype. This may be a read error, as it is one base from a much larger clone. The chain uses TRBV3-1 and TRBJ2-1, with 14 bases that match TRBD2. CDR3 length equals 18 residues. Germline V CDR1 and CDR2: LGHDT, YNNKEL (reference sequence). In nucleotides, the CDR3 is TGTACCAGCAGCGGACTAGCGGGGGGCCATCCCTCCTACAATGAGCAGTTCTTC. It translates to CTSSGLAGGHPSYNEQFF.

The chain carries TRBV7-9 and TRBJ2-7; tentative D call: TRBD2 (5 bases). V lost 3 bases to trimming and J lost 0 bases, with 15 bases between them. Germline CDR1 is SEHNR and CDR2 is FQNEAQ (reference sequence). The CDR3 runs 16 residues. CDR3 protein: CASSLWVLGSSYEQYF. Written as DNA, the CDR3 is TGTGCCAGCAGCTTGTGGGTTCTGGGGAGCTCCTACGAGCAGTACTTC.

J is TRBJ1-6 and V is TRBV10-3, with no clear D. With 4 bases removed from V and 0 bases from J, the gap between germline ends came to 10 bases. Per germline, CDR1 ENHRY and CDR2 SYGVKD. The CDR3 sequence is 16 residues long. The CDR3 coding sequence is TGTGCCATCAGTGGAGAGTTTAGCTCCTATAATTCACCCCTCCACTTT. It encodes CAISGEFSSYNSPLHF.

This clonotype was picked up a small number of times. This chain joins TRBV7-6 and TRBJ2-1; either TRBD1 or TRBD2 may fit D (5 bases each). Trimming stripped 2 bases from V and 6 bases from J, with 17 bases between. Germline values: CDR1 SGHVS, CDR2 FNYEAQ. This CDR3 comprises 16 residues. The CDR3 DNA sequence: TGTGCCAGCAGCTTATGGGGTGGGACCAGGTCCAATGAGCAGTTCTTC. It yields the protein CASSLWGGTRSNEQFF.

This clonotype was counted at least ten times. The V and J genes are TRBV2 and TRBJ2-3; 7 positions match TRBD1. The CDR3 runs 13 residues. The germline V gene has CDR1 SNHLY and CDR2 FYNNEI. With V trimmed by 4 bases and J by 4 bases, 2 bases remained unmatched. CDR3 in amino acids: CASSVTGADTQYF. The CDR3 nucleotides are TGTGCCAGCAGTGTCACAGGGGCAGATACGCAGTATTTT.

In this sample, this clonotype turned up many times. V gene TRBV6-6 combines with J gene TRBJ1-1; unclear D gene. The CDR3 runs 12 residues. V lost 6 bases to trimming and J lost 3 bases, with 8 bases between them. Germline V gives CDR1 MNHNY, CDR2 SVGAGI (reference sequence). In nucleotides, the CDR3 is TGTGCCAGCAGCTCGGGCCACACTGAAGCTTTCTTT. Protein sequence: CASSSGHTEAFF.

In this sample, this clonotype turned up many times. The genes are TRBV4-1 and TRBJ1-4, with D maybe TRBD1 (5 bases). The V gene lost 0 bases and the J gene lost 7 bases, with 15 bases spanning the gap. CDR1 is MGHRA, CDR2 YSYEKL, per germline. The CDR3 totals 16 residues. The CDR3, as DNA: TGCGCCAGCAGCCAAGAACCCGGAGGGGAGAGTGAAAAACTGTTTTTT. It encodes CASSQEPGGESEKLFF.

The sample holds a few counts of this clonotype. The V call is TRBV5-6, the J call TRBJ1-2, with D possibly being TRBD1 (6 bases). This CDR3 comprises 14 residues. V dropped 3 bases and J dropped 4 bases, with 13 bases sitting between them. Germline loops: CDR1 SGHDT, CDR2 YYEEEE. Here the CDR3 reads CASSSVQGSYGYTF. As DNA, the CDR3 is TGTGCCAGCAGCTCGGTACAGGGTAGCTATGGCTACACCTTC.

In this sample, this clonotype turned up many times. The CDR3 DNA follows: TGTGCCAGCAGTTTAAAAGGGAGCAACACTGAAGCTTTCTTT. Translating gives CASSLKGSNTEAFF. The V and J genes are TRBV12-3 or TRBV12-4 and TRBJ1-1; the D is unclear. CDR3 length: 14 residues. V was clipped by 2 bases and J by 2 bases, with 9 bases between them.

This clonotype was found many times. This sequence joins TRBV5-1 and TRBJ1-1; 8 nucleotides match TRBD1. Looked up from germline, CDR1 is SGHRS and CDR2 is YFSETQ. This CDR3 contains 15 residues. The V segment lost 4 bases and the J segment 1 base; nucleotides outside the gene matches: 6. The CDR3 nucleotides read TGCGCCAGCAGCGTAGCCGGGACAGGGAACACTGAAGCTTTCTTT. Translating gives CASSVAGTGNTEAFF.

This clonotype has ten or more counts. The rearrangement links TRBV3-1 to TRBJ2-7; maybe TRBD1 (6 bases). Germline-derived CDR1 and CDR2 are LGHDT and YNNKEL (reference sequence). V lost 0 bases and J 2 bases, leaving 11 bases between the germline ends. The CDR3 runs 15 residues. The CDR3 protein is CASSQDRPGAYEQYF. In nucleotides, the CDR3 is TGTGCCAGCAGCCAAGATCGTCCAGGGGCCTACGAGCAGTACTTC.

This clonotype was counted ten times or more. The V and J genes are TRBV7-2 and TRBJ2-2; the D is unclear. In germline, CDR1 is SGHTA, CDR2 FQGNSA. The CDR3 sequence is 13 residues long. Trimming pared 1 base from V and 4 bases from J, leaving 4 bases between. The CDR3 bases are TGTGCCAGCAGCTTAGTCGCCACCGGGGAGCTGTTTTTT. Its protein product is CASSLVATGELFF.

This clonotype was observed a handful of times. The V call is TRBV7-6, the J call TRBJ2-3, with D perhaps matching TRBD2 (7 bases). CDR1 is SGHVS and CDR2 is FNYEAQ in the germline V gene. The CDR3 extends over 16 amino acids. The V end lost 1 base, the J end lost 3 bases, and 14 bases lay between the germline ends. This CDR3 reads CASSLGAGALTDTQYF. Written as DNA, the CDR3 is TGTGCCAGCAGCTTAGGGGCGGGGGCACTTACAGATACGCAGTATTTT.

This clonotype has more than one count but fewer than ten. The chain carries TRBV10-3 and TRBJ2-2; D is undetermined. CDR3 size: 12 residues. In germline, CDR1 is ENHRY, CDR2 SYGVKD. Deletions cut 2 bases from V and 6 bases from J, with 4 bases between. DNA of the CDR3: TGTGCCATCAGTGAGGACGCCGGGGAGCTGTTTTTT. It translates to CAISEDAGELFF.

The chain links TRBV2 to TRBJ1-4; D remains ambiguous. The germline gives CDR1 SNHLY, CDR2 FYNNEI. The CDR3 is 15 residues long. V lost 3 bases to trimming and J lost 3 bases, with 11 bases between them. The CDR3 is CASSESTTSNEKLFF. The CDR3 DNA is TGTGCCAGCAGTGAGTCGACAACCTCTAATGAAAAACTGTTTTTT.